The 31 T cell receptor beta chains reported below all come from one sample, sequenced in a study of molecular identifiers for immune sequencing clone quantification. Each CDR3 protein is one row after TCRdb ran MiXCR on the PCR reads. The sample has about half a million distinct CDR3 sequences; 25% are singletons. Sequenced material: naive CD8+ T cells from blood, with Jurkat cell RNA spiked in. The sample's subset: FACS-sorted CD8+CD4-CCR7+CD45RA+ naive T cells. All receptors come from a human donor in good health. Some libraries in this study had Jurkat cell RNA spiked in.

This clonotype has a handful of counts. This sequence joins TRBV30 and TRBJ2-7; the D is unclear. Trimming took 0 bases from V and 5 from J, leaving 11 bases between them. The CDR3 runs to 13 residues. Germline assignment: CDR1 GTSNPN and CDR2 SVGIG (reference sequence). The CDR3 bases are TGTGCCTGGAGTGTATCCGGCTCTCACGAGCAGTACTTC. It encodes CAWSVSGSHEQYF.

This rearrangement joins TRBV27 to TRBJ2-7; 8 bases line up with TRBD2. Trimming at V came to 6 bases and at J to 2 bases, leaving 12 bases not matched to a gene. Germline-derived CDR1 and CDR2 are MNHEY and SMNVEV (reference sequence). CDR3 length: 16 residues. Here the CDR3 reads CASSLAGSGIAYEQYF. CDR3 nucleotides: TGTGCCAGCAGCCTTGCTGGTAGCGGGATAGCCTACGAGCAGTACTTC.

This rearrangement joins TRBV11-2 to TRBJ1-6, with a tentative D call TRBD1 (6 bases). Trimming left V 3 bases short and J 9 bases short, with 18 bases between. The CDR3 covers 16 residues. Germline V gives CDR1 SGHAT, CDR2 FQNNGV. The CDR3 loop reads CASSFPGEEIGSPLHF. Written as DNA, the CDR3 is TGTGCCAGCAGCTTTCCAGGGGAGGAGATAGGTTCACCCCTCCACTTT.

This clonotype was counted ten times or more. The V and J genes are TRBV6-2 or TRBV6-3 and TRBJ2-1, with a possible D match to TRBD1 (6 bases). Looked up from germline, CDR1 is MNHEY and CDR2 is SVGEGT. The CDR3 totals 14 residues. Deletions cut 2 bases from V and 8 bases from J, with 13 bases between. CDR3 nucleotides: TGTGCCAGCAGTTACGTCAGGGGTGCGGATGAGCAGTTCTTC. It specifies CASSYVRGADEQFF.

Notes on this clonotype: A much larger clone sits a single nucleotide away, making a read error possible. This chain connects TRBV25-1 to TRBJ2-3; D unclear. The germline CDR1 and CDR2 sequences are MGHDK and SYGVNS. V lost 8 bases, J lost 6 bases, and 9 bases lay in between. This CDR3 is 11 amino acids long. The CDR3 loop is CASYDWDTQYF. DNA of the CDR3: TGTGCCAGCTACGATTGGGATACGCAGTATTTT. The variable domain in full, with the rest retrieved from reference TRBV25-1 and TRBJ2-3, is EADIYQTPRYLVIGTGKKITLECSQTMGHDKMYWYQQDPGMELHLIHYSYGVNSTEKGDLSSESTVSRIRTEHFPLTLESARPSHTSQYLCASYDWDTQYFGPGTRLTVL.

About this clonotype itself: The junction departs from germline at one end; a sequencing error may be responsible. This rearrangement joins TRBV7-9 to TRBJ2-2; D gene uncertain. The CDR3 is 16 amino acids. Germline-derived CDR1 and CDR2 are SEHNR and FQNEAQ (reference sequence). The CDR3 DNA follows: TGTGCCGGCAGCTTCTTAATCCCAGGGAACACCGGGGAGCTGTTTTTT. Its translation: CAGSFLIPGNTGELFF.

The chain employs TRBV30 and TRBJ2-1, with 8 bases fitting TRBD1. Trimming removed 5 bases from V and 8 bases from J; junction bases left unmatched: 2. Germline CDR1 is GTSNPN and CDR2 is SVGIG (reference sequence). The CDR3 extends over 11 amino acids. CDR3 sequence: CAWLQGDEQFF. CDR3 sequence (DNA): TGTGCCTGGCTACAGGGGGATGAGCAGTTCTTC.

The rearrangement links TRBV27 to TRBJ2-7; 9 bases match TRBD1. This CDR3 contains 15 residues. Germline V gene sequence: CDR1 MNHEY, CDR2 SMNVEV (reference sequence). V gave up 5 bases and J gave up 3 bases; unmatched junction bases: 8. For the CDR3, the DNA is TGTGCCAGCAGTCCGGCCACAGGGGGCGGCTACGAGCAGTACTTC. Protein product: CASSPATGGGYEQYF.

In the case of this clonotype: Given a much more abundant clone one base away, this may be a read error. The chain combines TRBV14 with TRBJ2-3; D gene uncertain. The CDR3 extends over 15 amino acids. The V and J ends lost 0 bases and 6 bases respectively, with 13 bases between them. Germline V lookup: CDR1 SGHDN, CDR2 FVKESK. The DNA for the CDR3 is TGTGCCAGCAGCCAAGACGTGATTCCTGCGGATACGCAGTATTTT. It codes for CASSQDVIPADTQYF.

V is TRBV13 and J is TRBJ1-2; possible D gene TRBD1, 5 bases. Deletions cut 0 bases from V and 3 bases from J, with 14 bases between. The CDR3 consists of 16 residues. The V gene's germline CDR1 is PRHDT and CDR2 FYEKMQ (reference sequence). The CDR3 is CASSLGRGDWDYGYTF. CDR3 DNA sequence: TGTGCCAGCAGCTTAGGCCGGGGGGATTGGGACTATGGCTACACCTTC.

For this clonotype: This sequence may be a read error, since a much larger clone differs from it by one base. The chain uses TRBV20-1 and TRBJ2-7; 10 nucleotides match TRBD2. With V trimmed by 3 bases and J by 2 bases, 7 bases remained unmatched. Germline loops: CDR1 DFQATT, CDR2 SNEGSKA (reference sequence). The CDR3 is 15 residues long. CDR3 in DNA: TGCAGTGCTAGTGGTACTAGCGGGGAACCCTACGAGCAGTACTTC. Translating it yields CSASGTSGEPYEQYF.

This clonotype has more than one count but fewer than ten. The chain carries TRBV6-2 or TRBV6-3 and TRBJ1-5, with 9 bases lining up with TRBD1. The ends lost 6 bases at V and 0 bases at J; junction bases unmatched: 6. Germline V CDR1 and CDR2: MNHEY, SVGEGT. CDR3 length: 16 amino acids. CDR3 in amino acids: CASRDRGVYSNQPQHF. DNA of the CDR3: TGTGCCAGCAGAGACAGGGGGGTCTATAGCAATCAGCCCCAGCATTTT.

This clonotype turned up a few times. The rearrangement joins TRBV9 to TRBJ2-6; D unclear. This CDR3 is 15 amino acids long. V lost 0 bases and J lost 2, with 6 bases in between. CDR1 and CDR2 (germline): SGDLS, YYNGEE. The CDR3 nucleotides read TGTGCCAGCAGCGTAGACGGTGCTGGGGCCAACGTCCTGACTTTC. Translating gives CASSVDGAGANVLTF.

CDR3 region: CASSPLIGIPEAFF. The CDR3 DNA reads TGTGCCAGCAGTCCCCTGATAGGGATCCCTGAAGCTTTCTTT. The chain employs TRBV27 and TRBJ1-1; D not resolved. The CDR3 is 14 residues long. V gave up 5 bases and J gave up 6 bases, with 16 bases separating them. Germline values: CDR1 MNHEY, CDR2 SMNVEV (reference sequence).

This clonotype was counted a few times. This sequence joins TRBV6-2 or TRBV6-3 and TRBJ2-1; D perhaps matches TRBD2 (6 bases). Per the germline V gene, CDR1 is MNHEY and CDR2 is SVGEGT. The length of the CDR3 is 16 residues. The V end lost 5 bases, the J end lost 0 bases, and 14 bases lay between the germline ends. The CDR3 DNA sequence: TGTGCCAGCAGTGCCCGGGACTTTAGCTCCTACAATGAGCAGTTCTTC. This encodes CASSARDFSSYNEQFF.

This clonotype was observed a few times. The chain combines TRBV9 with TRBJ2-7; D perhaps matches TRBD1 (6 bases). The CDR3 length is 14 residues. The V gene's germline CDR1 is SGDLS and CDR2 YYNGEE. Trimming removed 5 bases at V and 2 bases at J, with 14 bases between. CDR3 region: CASSPGTTTYEQYF. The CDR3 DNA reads TGTGCCAGCAGTCCCGGGACAACCACCTACGAGCAGTACTTC.

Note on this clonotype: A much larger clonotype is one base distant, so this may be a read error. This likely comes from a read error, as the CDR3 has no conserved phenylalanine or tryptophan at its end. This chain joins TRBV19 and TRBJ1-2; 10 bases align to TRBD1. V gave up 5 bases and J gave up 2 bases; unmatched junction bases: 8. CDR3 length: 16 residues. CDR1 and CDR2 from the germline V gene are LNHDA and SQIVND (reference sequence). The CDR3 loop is CASSVRQGARNYGYTL. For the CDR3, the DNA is TGTGCCAGTAGTGTCAGACAGGGGGCGCGGAACTATGGCTACACCCTC.

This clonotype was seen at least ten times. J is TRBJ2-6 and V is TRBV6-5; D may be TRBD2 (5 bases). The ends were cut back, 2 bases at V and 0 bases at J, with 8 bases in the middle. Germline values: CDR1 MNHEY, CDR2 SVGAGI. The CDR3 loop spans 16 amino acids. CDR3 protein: CASSYGGSSGANVLTF. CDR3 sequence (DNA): TGTGCCAGCAGTTACGGAGGAAGCTCTGGGGCCAACGTCCTGACTTTC.

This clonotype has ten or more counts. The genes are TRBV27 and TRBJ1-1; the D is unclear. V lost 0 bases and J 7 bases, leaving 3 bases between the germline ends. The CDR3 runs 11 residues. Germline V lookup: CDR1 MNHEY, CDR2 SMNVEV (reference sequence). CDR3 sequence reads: CASSLSGEAFF. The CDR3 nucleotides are TGTGCCAGCAGTTTATCAGGTGAAGCTTTCTTT.

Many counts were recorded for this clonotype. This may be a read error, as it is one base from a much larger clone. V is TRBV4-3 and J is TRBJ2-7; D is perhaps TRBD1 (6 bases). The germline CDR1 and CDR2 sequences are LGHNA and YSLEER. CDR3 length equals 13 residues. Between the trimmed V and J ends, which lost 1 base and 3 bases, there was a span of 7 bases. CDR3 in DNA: TGCGCCAGCAGCCAAGGACAGGACTACGAGCAGTACTTC. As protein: CASSQGQDYEQYF.

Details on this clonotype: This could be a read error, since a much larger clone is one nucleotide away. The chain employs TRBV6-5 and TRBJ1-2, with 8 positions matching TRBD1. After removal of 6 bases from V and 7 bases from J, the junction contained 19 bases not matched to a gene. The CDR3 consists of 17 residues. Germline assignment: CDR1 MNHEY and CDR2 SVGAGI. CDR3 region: CASSGGTPDRVHFGYTF. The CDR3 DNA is TGTGCCAGCAGCGGGGGGACACCGGACAGGGTACATTTTGGCTACACCTTC.

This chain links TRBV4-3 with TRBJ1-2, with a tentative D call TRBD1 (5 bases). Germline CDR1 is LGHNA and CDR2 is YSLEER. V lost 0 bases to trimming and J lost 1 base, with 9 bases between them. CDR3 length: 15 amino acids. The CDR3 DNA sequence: TGCGCCAGCAGCCAAGAAGGCAGGGATAACTATGGCTACACCTTC. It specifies CASSQEGRDNYGYTF.

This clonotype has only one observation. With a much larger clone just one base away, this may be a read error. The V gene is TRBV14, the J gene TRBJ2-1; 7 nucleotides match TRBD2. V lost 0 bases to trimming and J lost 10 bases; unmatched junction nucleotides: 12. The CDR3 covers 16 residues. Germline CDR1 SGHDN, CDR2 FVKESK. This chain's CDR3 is CASSQDLWEGVDEQFF. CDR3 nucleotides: TGTGCCAGCAGCCAAGATCTTTGGGAGGGCGTCGACGAGCAGTTCTTC.

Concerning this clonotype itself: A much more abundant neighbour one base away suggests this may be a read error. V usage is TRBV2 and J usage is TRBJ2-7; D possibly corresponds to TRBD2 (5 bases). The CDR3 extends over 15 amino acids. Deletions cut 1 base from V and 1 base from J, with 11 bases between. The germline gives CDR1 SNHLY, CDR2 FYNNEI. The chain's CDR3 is CASSEVGRGSYEQYF. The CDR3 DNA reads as TGTGCCAGCAGTGAAGTTGGACGGGGATCCTACGAGCAGTACTTC. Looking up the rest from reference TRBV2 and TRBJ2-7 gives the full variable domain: EPEVTQTPSHQVTQMGQEVILRCVPISNHLYFYWYRQILGQKVEFLVSFYNNEISEKSEIFDDQFSVERPDGSNFTLKIRSTKLEDSAMYFCASSEVGRGSYEQYFGPGTRLTVT.

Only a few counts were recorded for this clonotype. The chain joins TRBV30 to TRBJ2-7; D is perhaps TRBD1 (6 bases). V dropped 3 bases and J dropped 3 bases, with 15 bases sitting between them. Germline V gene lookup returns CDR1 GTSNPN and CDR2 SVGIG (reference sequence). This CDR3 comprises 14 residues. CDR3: CAWRWGLGDYEQYF. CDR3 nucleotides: TGTGCCTGGAGGTGGGGGCTAGGGGACTACGAGCAGTACTTC.

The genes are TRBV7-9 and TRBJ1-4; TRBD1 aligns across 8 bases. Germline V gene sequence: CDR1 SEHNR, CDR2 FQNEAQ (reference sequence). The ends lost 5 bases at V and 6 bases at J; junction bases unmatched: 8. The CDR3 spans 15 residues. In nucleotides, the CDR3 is TGTGCCAGCAGCCCGTATTCAGGGGGCTATGAAAAACTGTTTTTT. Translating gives CASSPYSGGYEKLFF.

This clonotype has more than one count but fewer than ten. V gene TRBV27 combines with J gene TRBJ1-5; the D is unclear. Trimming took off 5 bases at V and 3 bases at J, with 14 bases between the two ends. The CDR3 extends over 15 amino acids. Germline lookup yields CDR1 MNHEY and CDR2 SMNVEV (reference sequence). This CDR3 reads CASSPWTGTNQPQHF. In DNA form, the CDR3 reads TGTGCCAGCAGTCCCTGGACGGGTACCAATCAGCCCCAGCATTTT.

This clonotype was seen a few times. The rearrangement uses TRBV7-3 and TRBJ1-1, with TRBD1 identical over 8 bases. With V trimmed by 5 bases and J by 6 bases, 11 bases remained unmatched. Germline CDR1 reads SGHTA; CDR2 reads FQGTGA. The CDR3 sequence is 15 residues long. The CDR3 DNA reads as TGTGCCAGCAGCCTACCGGACAGGGTGACACCTGAAGCTTTCTTT. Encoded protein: CASSLPDRVTPEAFF.

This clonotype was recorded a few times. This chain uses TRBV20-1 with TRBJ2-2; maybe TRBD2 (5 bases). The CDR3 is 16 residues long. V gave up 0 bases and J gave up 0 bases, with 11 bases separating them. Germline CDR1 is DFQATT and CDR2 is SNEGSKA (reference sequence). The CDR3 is CSARDEGYANTGELFF. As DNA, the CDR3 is TGCAGTGCTAGAGACGAGGGTTACGCGAACACCGGGGAGCTGTTTTTT.

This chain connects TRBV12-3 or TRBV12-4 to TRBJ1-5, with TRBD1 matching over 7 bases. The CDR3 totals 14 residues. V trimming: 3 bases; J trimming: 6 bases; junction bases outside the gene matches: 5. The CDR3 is CASSLSAGGQPQHF. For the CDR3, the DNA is TGTGCCAGCAGTTTGTCGGCAGGGGGTCAGCCCCAGCATTTT.

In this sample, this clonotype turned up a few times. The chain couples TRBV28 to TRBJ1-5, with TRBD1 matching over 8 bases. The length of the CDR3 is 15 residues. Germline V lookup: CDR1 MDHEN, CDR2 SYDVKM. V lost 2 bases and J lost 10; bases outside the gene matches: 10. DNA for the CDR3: TGTGCCAGCAGTTTACTGAGGGGACAGGTGGGACCCCAGCATTTT. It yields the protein CASSLLRGQVGPQHF.